These 13 T cell receptor beta chains originate from one sample sequenced in a study of metastatic and nonmetastatic thyroid tumors. None of the patients had undergone any treatment ahead of thyroid surgery. Using MiXCR, TCRdb re-called clones from the PCR reads. The sample includes approximately 32,000 clones, 33% seen only once; the top ten take about 16%. Sample: tumor tissue. These receptors were collected from a female donor with papillary thyroid cancer or a benign thyroid nodule (not recorded which). Some clones in this sample may be carry-over from other donors' samples.

This clone has ten or more counts. This sequence joins TRBV28 and TRBJ2-7; a possible D gene is TRBD1 (5 bases). This CDR3 is built from 16 residues. In germline, CDR1 is MDHEN, CDR2 SYDVKM. V was clipped by 2 bases and J by 5 bases, with 19 bases between them. CDR3 DNA sequence: TGTGCCAGCAGTTTAGTTAGTGCGGAGATCAGGGACGAGCAGTACTTC. Protein product: CASSLVSAEIRDEQYF. Full variable domain (rest looked up from reference TRBV28 and TRBJ2-7): DVKVTQSSRYLVKRTGEKVFLECVQDMDHENMFWYRQDPGLGLRLIYFSYDVKMKEKGDIPEGYSVSREKKERFSLILESASTNQTSMYLCASSLVSAEIRDEQYFGPGTRLTVT.

This clone was seen many times. The rearrangement uses TRBV5-1 and TRBJ2-2, with D unclear. The CDR3 totals 13 residues. Per germline, CDR1 SGHRS and CDR2 YFSETQ. The ends were cut back, 3 bases at V and 4 bases at J, with 7 bases in the middle. DNA of the CDR3: TGCGCCAGCAGCTCACACTTCACCGGGGAGCTGTTTTTT. It yields the protein CASSSHFTGELFF.

V gene TRBV28 combines with J gene TRBJ2-7; 9 bases fit TRBD1. The ends lost 8 bases at V and 6 bases at J; junction bases unmatched: 14. CDR3 size: 15 residues. Germline V CDR1 and CDR2: MDHEN, SYDVKM. The CDR3 loop is CASGSLGTGLPEQYF. CDR3 DNA sequence: TGTGCCAGCGGAAGCCTCGGGACAGGGCTACCCGAGCAGTACTTC.

The V and J genes are TRBV20-1 and TRBJ1-1; D is undetermined. Deletions cut 6 bases from V and 10 bases from J, with 18 bases between. This CDR3 comprises 12 residues. In germline, CDR1 is DFQATT, CDR2 SNEGSKA (reference sequence). The CDR3 here is CSANTPHRGAFF. The CDR3 nucleotides are TGCAGTGCCAACACCCCGCATAGAGGAGCTTTCTTT.

The V and J genes are TRBV5-1 and TRBJ2-2, with 14 bases that match TRBD2. CDR1 and CDR2 from the germline V gene are SGHRS and YFSETQ. After removal of 2 bases from V and 7 bases from J, the junction contained 7 bases not matched to a gene. This CDR3 is built from 17 residues. The CDR3 DNA reads as TGCGCCAGCAGCTTTCGACTAGCGGGAGGGCCCGGCGGGGAGCTGTTTTTT. Translating it yields CASSFRLAGGPGGELFF.

This clone was detected a few times. The chain employs TRBV20-1 and TRBJ2-2; maybe TRBD1 (6 bases). The V and J ends lost 5 bases and 3 bases respectively, with 13 bases between them. The CDR3 runs 14 residues. Germline V CDR1 and CDR2: DFQATT, SNEGSKA (reference sequence). The CDR3 loop is CSAYRVRDTGELFF. CDR3 in DNA: TGCAGTGCTTACAGGGTCCGTGACACCGGGGAGCTGTTTTTT.

The table lists this clone with a few counts. The chain uses TRBV2 and TRBJ2-2; 8 bases map to TRBD2. Losses at the gene ends were 5 bases for V and 1 base for J; bases not matched to a gene: 3. The germline CDR1 and CDR2 sequences are SNHLY and FYNNEI. The CDR3 has 15 amino acids. The CDR3 loop is CASSPTSVNTGELFF. CDR3 bases: TGTGCCAGCAGTCCGACTAGCGTGAACACCGGGGAGCTGTTTTTT.

V is TRBV5-1 and J is TRBJ2-2; D remains unclear. V lost 1 base and J 7 bases, leaving 11 bases between the germline ends. The germline gives CDR1 SGHRS, CDR2 YFSETQ. CDR3 size: 14 residues. The CDR3 loop is CASSLPLSGGELFF. The CDR3 DNA reads as TGCGCCAGCAGCTTGCCCCTTTCGGGCGGGGAGCTGTTTTTT. Full variable domain (missing parts from reference TRBV5-1 and TRBJ2-2): KAGVTQTPRYLIKTRGQQVTLSCSPISGHRSVSWYQQTPGQGLQFLFEYFSETQRNKGNFPGRFSGRQFSNSRSEMNVSTLELGDSALYLCASSLPLSGGELFFGEGSRLTVL.

This chain connects TRBV28 to TRBJ1-2, with 9 positions matching TRBD1. J gave up 0 bases and V 5 bases, and 1 base lay outside the gene matches. This CDR3 region has 14 residues. Germline loops: CDR1 MDHEN, CDR2 SYDVKM. CDR3 sequence reads: CASSRQGANYGYTF. CDR3 DNA: TGTGCCAGCAGTCGACAGGGGGCTAACTATGGCTACACCTTC.

The rearrangement uses TRBV7-9 and TRBJ1-2; D possibly corresponds to TRBD1 (6 bases). Trimming took 5 bases from V and 3 from J, leaving 16 bases between them. Per the germline V gene, CDR1 is SEHNR and CDR2 is FQNEAQ (reference sequence). The CDR3 has 15 amino acids. The CDR3 loop reads CASSPTLTGDYGYTF. Written as DNA, the CDR3 is TGTGCCAGCAGCCCTACATTGACAGGTGACTATGGCTACACCTTC.

V and J are TRBV7-2 and TRBJ2-5, with D possibly TRBD2 on 5 matching bases. Germline V CDR1 and CDR2: SGHTA, FQGNSA. The germline V and J ends were trimmed by 3 bases and 4 bases, with 6 bases remaining between them. The CDR3 contains 12 residues. The CDR3, as DNA: TGTGCCAGCAGCTTCCGGGGAGAGACCCAGTACTTC. Translation gives CASSFRGETQYF.

The chain joins TRBV9 to TRBJ1-3, with TRBD1 as a possible D gene (5 bases). Trimming pared 0 bases from V and 0 bases from J, leaving 13 bases between. This CDR3 spans 17 amino acids. The germline V gene encodes CDR1 SGDLS and CDR2 YYNGEE. This CDR3 is CASSVVPGTSSGNTIYF. The CDR3 DNA is TGTGCCAGCAGCGTAGTTCCAGGGACTAGCTCTGGAAACACCATATATTTT.

This clone came up a few times. V is TRBV12-3 or TRBV12-4 and J is TRBJ2-2; D might be TRBD1 or TRBD2, each matching 6 bases. With 7 bases removed from V and 6 bases from J, the gap between germline ends came to 15 bases. The CDR3 spans 14 residues. For the CDR3, the DNA is TGTGCCAGCATCCCCTCCGGGGGCCCCGGGGAGCTGTTTTTT. Translating gives CASIPSGGPGELFF.